This TCR beta chain is from a study of blood T cell repertoires in COVID-19. Study context: Acute and convalescent COVID-19 specimens originated in the United States, Italy and Spain.

Followed longitudinally, the Seattle patients had been enrolled during active infection. Profiled with immunoSEQ multiplex PCR; TCRdb holds only in-frame clones, not every one. Of roughly 150,000 clones in the sample, more than 85% were seen once. This clonotype was sampled from a woman aged 55-70 years with COVID-19, enrolled during active disease. The material sequenced was peripheral blood.

CDR3 amino acids: CASSLVSGTGLNTEAFF. CDR3 nucleotide sequence: TGCGCCAGCAGCTTGGTTTCCGGGACAGGGCTGAACACTGAAGCTTTCTTT. The chain links TRBV5-1 to TRBJ1-1, with TRBD1 matching 9 bases. The CDR3 is made up of 17 amino acids. Germline CDR1 is SGHRS and CDR2 is YFSETQ. J lost 0 bases, V lost 0 bases, and 6 bases had no gene match.